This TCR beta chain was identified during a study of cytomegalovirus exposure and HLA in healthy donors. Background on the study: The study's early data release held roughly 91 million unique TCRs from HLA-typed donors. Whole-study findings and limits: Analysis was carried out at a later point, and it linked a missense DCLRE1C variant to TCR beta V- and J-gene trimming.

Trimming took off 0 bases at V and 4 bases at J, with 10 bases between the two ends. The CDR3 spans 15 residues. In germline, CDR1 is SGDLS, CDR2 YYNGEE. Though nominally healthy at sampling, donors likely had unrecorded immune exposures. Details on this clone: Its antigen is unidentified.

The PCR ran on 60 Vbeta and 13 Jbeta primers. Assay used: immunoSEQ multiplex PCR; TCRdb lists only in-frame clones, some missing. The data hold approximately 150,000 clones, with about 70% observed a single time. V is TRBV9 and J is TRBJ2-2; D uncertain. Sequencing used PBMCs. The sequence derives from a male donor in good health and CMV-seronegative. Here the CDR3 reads CASSVVTTPTGELFF. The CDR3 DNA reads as TGTGCCAGCAGCGTAGTCACTACCCCCACCGGGGAGCTGTTTTTT. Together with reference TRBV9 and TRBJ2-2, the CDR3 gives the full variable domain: DSGVTQTPKHLITATGQRVTLRCSPRSGDLSVYWYQQSLDQGLQFLIQYYNGEERAKGNILERFSAQQFPDLHSELNLSSLELGDSALYFCASSVVTTPTGELFFGEGSRLTVL.